The 9 T cell receptor beta chains presented below share a single source sample, sequenced in a study of neurological immune-mediated disorders (dated 2019 in TCRdb). The library was generated by 5' RACE. The listed sequencing device is Illumina HiSeq 2500. TCRdb reran the public reads through fastp at Q25 and MiXCR, keeping productive beta chains. Under each unique CDR3 protein, matching rows form one entry showing the most common genes and DNA. The sample table holds approximately 74,000 distinct CDR3 sequences, of which 5.2% were seen once. The ten largest clones represent 6.5% to 9% of the sample. Sequencing was done on a sample of PBMCs. The origin of the receptors is a man aged 18-30 years with multiple sclerosis.

In this sample, this clonotype turned up many times. V gene TRBV7-8 combines with J gene TRBJ2-1, with D possibly being TRBD2 (7 bases). Germline CDR1 SGHVS, CDR2 FQNEAQ. CDR3 length: 18 amino acids. Trimming shortened V by 0 bases and J by 2 bases, and 17 bases separated the two germline ends. The CDR3 DNA reads as TGTGCCAGCAGCTTAGCCCGGGGGGCAAACTCGCCCTACAATGAGCAGTTCTTC. The encoded protein is CASSLARGANSPYNEQFF.

This clonotype was observed many times. The chain employs TRBV27 and TRBJ2-1; 7 nucleotides agree with TRBD2. This CDR3 is built from 14 residues. In germline, CDR1 is MNHEY, CDR2 SMNVEV (reference sequence). With 8 bases clipped from V and 2 bases from J, the junction kept 6 bases outside the gene matches. In DNA, the CDR3 is TGTGCCAGCGGGGGGGGAGACGCCTACAATGAGCAGTTCTTC. It specifies CASGGGDAYNEQFF.

The table lists this clonotype with many counts. CDR3 sequence reads: CASSDPARGTDTQYF. The CDR3 bases are TGTGCCAGCAGTGACCCAGCGCGGGGAACAGATACGCAGTATTTT. The genes are TRBV6-4 and TRBJ2-3; D is possibly TRBD2 (6 bases). This CDR3 contains 15 residues. Trimming left V 2 bases short and J 3 bases short, with 12 bases between. Germline V CDR1 and CDR2: MRHNA, SNTAGT.

This clonotype came up many times. The chain employs TRBV29-1 and TRBJ2-7, with D maybe TRBD1 (5 bases). This CDR3 is built from 12 residues. Germline CDR1 and CDR2: SQVTM and ANQGSEA. Trimming left V 6 bases short and J 4 bases short, with 13 bases between. CDR3 in amino acids: CSVEKTAYEQYF. The CDR3 DNA reads as TGCAGCGTCGAAAAGACAGCGTACGAGCAGTACTTC.

This clonotype appeared many times. The chain combines TRBV20-1 with TRBJ1-4; perhaps TRBD1 as D (6 bases). V lost 3 bases, J lost 8 bases, and 13 bases lay in between. CDR1 is DFQATT and CDR2 is SNEGSKA in the germline V gene (reference sequence). The CDR3 spans 13 residues. CDR3 DNA: TGCAGTGCTAGCAGGCAGGGGAAAGAAAAACTGTTTTTT. Encoded protein: CSASRQGKEKLFF.

This clonotype was recorded at least ten times. The chain couples TRBV20-1 to TRBJ2-2; D not resolved. The CDR3 spans 13 residues. The V end lost 4 bases, the J end lost 0 bases, and 6 bases lay between the germline ends. Germline loops: CDR1 DFQATT, CDR2 SNEGSKA (reference sequence). Written as DNA, the CDR3 is TGCAGTGCTACTAGGGCGAACACCGGGGAGCTGTTTTTT. Translated: CSATRANTGELFF.

This clonotype was seen a few times. The chain combines TRBV6-1 with TRBJ1-4, with unresolved D. Germline CDR1 and CDR2: MNHNS and SASEGT. The CDR3 totals 13 residues. V gave up 6 bases and J gave up 4 bases, with 9 bases separating them. CDR3 sequence reads: CASRNSDNEKLFF. CDR3 sequence (DNA): TGTGCCAGCAGAAACAGTGATAATGAAAAACTGTTTTTT.

The sample holds many counts of this clonotype. The chain employs TRBV20-1 and TRBJ1-2; no firm D call. This CDR3 is built from 13 residues. Trimming removed 6 bases from V and 3 bases from J, with 14 bases in between. Germline V CDR1 and CDR2: DFQATT, SNEGSKA (reference sequence). CDR3 residues: CSAPQDSDYGYTF. The CDR3 DNA is TGCAGTGCCCCCCAGGATTCTGACTATGGCTACACCTTC.

Many counts were recorded for this clonotype. This chain joins TRBV20-1 and TRBJ2-5; 10 bases align to TRBD2. V shed 6 bases and J 4 bases; nucleotides not matched to a gene: 8. The CDR3 is made up of 14 amino acids. Germline V gives CDR1 DFQATT, CDR2 SNEGSKA (reference sequence). The CDR3 DNA reads as TGCAGTGCGGCGGCTAGCGGGGGTCCAGAGACCCAGTACTTC. Its translation: CSAAASGGPETQYF.